Below, 27 T cell receptor beta chains from the same sample are listed, as sequenced in a study of T-cell reconstitution after alpha-beta-depleted transplantation in children. During its preparation, the TCRbeta library received unique molecular identifiers. Each CDR3 protein is one row after TCRdb ran MiXCR on the PCR reads. The data show 540,000 or so distinct CDR3 sequences, 23% seen once. The sample consisted of PBMCs, mostly from graft donor cells, taken 360 days after TCRalphabeta/CD19-depleted stem cell transplant. The receptors come from a boy younger than two who had a stem cell transplant for acute myeloid leukemia, so the T cells may come from the graft donor.

J is TRBJ2-1 and V is TRBV28; 10 positions agree with TRBD2. Trimming removed 3 bases from V and 4 bases from J; junction bases left unmatched: 3. The CDR3 extends over 15 amino acids. Germline V gene sequence: CDR1 MDHEN, CDR2 SYDVKM. The chain's CDR3 is CASSFILAGYNEQFF. CDR3 DNA: TGTGCCAGCAGTTTTATACTAGCGGGGTACAATGAGCAGTTCTTC. The full variable domain, completed using reference TRBV28 and TRBJ2-1, is DVKVTQSSRYLVKRTGEKVFLECVQDMDHENMFWYRQDPGLGLRLIYFSYDVKMKEKGDIPEGYSVSREKKERFSLILESASTNQTSMYLCASSFILAGYNEQFFGPGTRLTVL.

The J gene is TRBJ2-1, the V gene TRBV4-1, with D perhaps TRBD2 (6 bases). The germline gives CDR1 MGHRA, CDR2 YSYEKL. The CDR3 is 12 residues long. Trimming took 4 bases from V and 9 from J, leaving 10 bases between them. The DNA for the CDR3 is TGCGCCAGCAGCCCGGAGGGCGTTGAGCAGTTCTTC. Translated, it gives CASSPEGVEQFF.

This chain joins TRBV7-9 and TRBJ2-7; TRBD1 matches at 10 bases. Germline V lookup: CDR1 SEHNR, CDR2 FQNEAQ (reference sequence). CDR3 length: 15 amino acids. V lost 0 bases to trimming and J lost 5 bases; unmatched junction nucleotides: 4. CDR3 protein: CASSLAPGQGNEQYF. CDR3 DNA: TGTGCCAGCAGCTTAGCGCCGGGACAGGGGAACGAGCAGTACTTC.

This clonotype is a singleton in its sample. The DNA of the CDR3 is TGTGCCAGCAGCGGCAGGACAGGGTACAATGAGCAGTTCTTC. Its translation: CASSGRTGYNEQFF. The genes are TRBV7-2 and TRBJ2-1, with TRBD1 matching over 8 bases. Germline assignment: CDR1 SGHTA and CDR2 FQGNSA. V gave up 5 bases and J gave up 4 bases; unmatched junction bases: 4. The CDR3 is made up of 14 amino acids.

A few counts support this clonotype. This sequence joins TRBV4-3 and TRBJ2-7; either TRBD1 or TRBD2 may supply D (5 bases each). Germline V lookup: CDR1 LGHNA, CDR2 YSLEER. This CDR3 is 17 amino acids long. V gave up 0 bases and J gave up 2 bases, with 17 bases separating them. As DNA, the CDR3 is TGCGCCAGCAGCCAAGACCTGGGGTCTGGGACGGCCTACGAGCAGTACTTC. This codes for CASSQDLGSGTAYEQYF.

The J gene is TRBJ1-4, the V gene TRBV27; D is ambiguous. The CDR3 is 16 residues long. Germline V lookup: CDR1 MNHEY, CDR2 SMNVEV (reference sequence). V shed 5 bases and J shed 0 bases, with 13 bases lying between them. CDR3 in amino acids: CASSPLWGATNEKLFF. CDR3 nucleotides: TGTGCCAGCAGTCCCCTCTGGGGTGCAACTAATGAAAAACTGTTTTTT.

The chain combines TRBV12-3 or TRBV12-4 with TRBJ2-5; the D is unclear. V was trimmed by 4 bases and J by 5 bases, leaving 8 bases between them. This CDR3 has 12 amino acids. CDR3 nucleotides: TGTGCCAGCAGTTATTTGCCTGAGACCCAGTACTTC. Its protein product is CASSYLPETQYF.

This chain's CDR3 is CASSYLQAGRKTQYF. CDR3 coding DNA: TGTGCCAGCAGCTACCTTCAAGCAGGTCGGAAGACCCAGTACTTC. The chain combines TRBV28 with TRBJ2-5, with D hard to call. V was cut by 6 bases and J by 6 bases, with 20 bases left in between. This CDR3 region has 15 residues. Looked up from germline, CDR1 is MDHEN and CDR2 is SYDVKM. Full variable domain (remainder filled in from reference TRBV28 and TRBJ2-5): DVKVTQSSRYLVKRTGEKVFLECVQDMDHENMFWYRQDPGLGLRLIYFSYDVKMKEKGDIPEGYSVSREKKERFSLILESASTNQTSMYLCASSYLQAGRKTQYFGPGTRLLVL.

This clonotype was counted ten times or more. The genes are TRBV10-3 and TRBJ1-3; TRBD1 matches at 8 bases. The V gene end was trimmed by 3 bases and the J gene end by 0 bases; junction bases not matched to a gene: 13. In germline, CDR1 is ENHRY, CDR2 SYGVKD. This CDR3 has 19 amino acids. CDR3 in DNA: TGTGCCATCAGTGAACCCGGGACAGGAGCCCTAGCCTCTGGAAACACCATATATTTT. This codes for CAISEPGTGALASGNTIYF.

The chain recombines TRBV5-1 with TRBJ1-5; 8 nucleotides line up with TRBD1. The trim removed 0 bases at V and 5 bases at J, leaving 4 bases unmatched. Germline V gene lookup returns CDR1 SGHRS and CDR2 YFSETQ. This CDR3 comprises 15 residues. Here the CDR3 reads CASSLDGQGDQPQHF. CDR3 bases: TGCGCCAGCAGCTTGGATGGACAGGGCGATCAGCCCCAGCATTTT.

This clonotype was counted only a few times. The rearrangement links TRBV21-1 to TRBJ2-1; TRBD2 was called by the table and not checked on the DNA. TRBV21-1 has pseudogene status. The CDR3 is 16 residues long. In DNA form, the CDR3 reads TGTGCCAGCAGCAAAGGGGCGGGGGGGCGAGGCAATGAGCAGTTCTTC. It encodes CASSKGAGGRGNEQFF.

The sample holds many counts of this clonotype. V gene TRBV5-1 combines with J gene TRBJ1-2, with a weak D call TRBD1 (5 bases). This CDR3 has 15 residues. The V and J ends lost 6 bases and 4 bases respectively, with 19 bases between them. Germline V gene lookup returns CDR1 SGHRS and CDR2 YFSETQ. CDR3 sequence (DNA): TGCGCCAGCACTGATCCAGGGTCGTGGGGCTATGGCTACACCTTC. Protein: CASTDPGSWGYGYTF.

V gene TRBV4-3 combines with J gene TRBJ2-1; TRBD2 matches at 11 bases. V was pared by 0 bases and J by 8 bases, with 6 bases of the junction left unmatched. The length of the CDR3 is 16 residues. Germline V gene lookup returns CDR1 LGHNA and CDR2 YSLEER. The CDR3 sequence: CASSQDPSGGRDEQFF. The CDR3 coding sequence is TGCGCCAGCAGCCAAGACCCTAGCGGGGGGCGGGATGAGCAGTTCTTC.

The chain is built from TRBV20-1 and TRBJ1-6, with TRBD1 matching over 7 bases. The CDR3 totals 13 residues. Germline V CDR1 and CDR2: DFQATT, SNEGSKA (reference sequence). The J segment lost 14 bases and the V segment lost 6 bases, leaving 13 bases of the junction unmatched. The CDR3 nucleotides read TGCAGTGCGCCGACAGGGCCTGCGATGGCCCTCCACTTT. Translated, it gives CSAPTGPAMALHF.

The rearrangement joins TRBV5-1 to TRBJ2-3, with D unclear. Germline loops: CDR1 SGHRS, CDR2 YFSETQ. V was shortened by 4 bases and J by 1 base, with 19 bases between the two germline ends. This CDR3 comprises 17 residues. The chain's CDR3 is CASSRRTTRPGTDTQYF. In DNA, the CDR3 is TGCGCCAGCAGCCGCCGGACGACACGACCTGGCACAGATACGCAGTATTTT. Full variable domain (outside the CDR3, taken from reference TRBV5-1 and TRBJ2-3): KAGVTQTPRYLIKTRGQQVTLSCSPISGHRSVSWYQQTPGQGLQFLFEYFSETQRNKGNFPGRFSGRQFSNSRSEMNVSTLELGDSALYLCASSRRTTRPGTDTQYFGPGTRLTVL.

This clonotype was recorded many times. The gene calls are TRBV15 and TRBJ2-7; 9 nucleotides align to TRBD1. The CDR3 sequence is 15 residues long. Germline trimming cut 5 bases from V and 6 bases from J; bases unmatched to any gene: 11. Per germline, CDR1 LNHNV and CDR2 YYDKDF (reference sequence). As DNA, the CDR3 is TGTGCCACCAGCTATACAGGGGACAGGGCCAGCGAGCAGTACTTC. It is translated as CATSYTGDRASEQYF.

In its sample, this clonotype was seen once. The gene calls are TRBV4-1 and TRBJ2-1; D call uncertain. Germline loops: CDR1 MGHRA, CDR2 YSYEKL. The CDR3 is made up of 13 amino acids. V was shortened by 0 bases and J by 3 bases, with 3 bases between the two germline ends. The CDR3 region is CASSQDYYNEQFF. CDR3 DNA: TGCGCCAGCAGCCAAGACTACTACAATGAGCAGTTCTTC.

The sample holds many counts of this clonotype. The chain employs TRBV12-3 or TRBV12-4 and TRBJ2-1; 7 bases are shared with TRBD2. V lost 5 bases to trimming and J lost 3 bases; unmatched junction nucleotides: 4. The CDR3 length is 14 residues. For the CDR3, the DNA is TGTGCCAGCAGTCCGGCGGGAGACTACAATGAGCAGTTCTTC. Protein product: CASSPAGDYNEQFF.

The sample holds many counts of this clonotype. V usage is TRBV10-3 and J usage is TRBJ2-7; TRBD1 agrees at 7 bases. Trimming cost V 9 bases and J 2 bases; bases outside gene matches: 7. Germline loops: CDR1 ENHRY, CDR2 SYGVKD. The CDR3 contains 13 residues. The CDR3 spells CAIGTANPYEQYF. The CDR3 coding sequence is TGTGCCATAGGGACAGCCAACCCCTACGAGCAGTACTTC.

The chain employs TRBV20-1 and TRBJ2-3; 9 positions match TRBD1. The germline V gene encodes CDR1 DFQATT and CDR2 SNEGSKA (reference sequence). J gave up 4 bases and V 2 bases, and 10 bases lay outside the gene matches. The CDR3 loop spans 16 amino acids. CDR3 region: CSARNFGTGIADTQYF. The CDR3 DNA reads as TGCAGTGCTAGAAACTTCGGGACAGGGATCGCAGATACGCAGTATTTT.

The genes are TRBV7-9 and TRBJ2-3; TRBD1 matches at 7 bases. Germline V CDR1 and CDR2: SEHNR, FQNEAQ (reference sequence). This CDR3 has 15 amino acids. The V gene end was trimmed by 3 bases and the J gene end by 2 bases; junction bases not matched to a gene: 5. CDR3 nucleotides: TGTGCCAGCAGCTTCCGGGACAGACACACAGATACGCAGTATTTT. Translated, it gives CASSFRDRHTDTQYF.

This clonotype was seen many times. An end of the junction does not agree with germline; a read error may underlie this. The chain has TRBV5-1 and TRBJ2-2, with D unclear. The length of the CDR3 is 12 residues. CDR1 and CDR2 from the germline V gene are SGHRS and YFSETQ. CDR3 sequence (DNA): TGTGCCAGCAGCCTTTCCACCGGGGAGCTGTTTTTT. This encodes CASSLSTGELFF. Variable domain in full (rest from reference TRBV5-1 and TRBJ2-2): KAGVTQTPRYLIKTRGQQVTLSCSPISGHRSVSWYQQTPGQGLQFLFEYFSETQRNKGNFPGRFSGRQFSNSRSEMNVSTLELGDSALYLCASSLSTGELFFGEGSRLTVL.

Ten or more counts support this clonotype. The chain uses TRBV5-1 and TRBJ1-2, with no clear D. CDR1 and CDR2 from the germline V gene are SGHRS and YFSETQ. With 3 bases removed from V and 4 bases from J, the gap between germline ends came to 13 bases. This CDR3 has 14 amino acids. As DNA, the CDR3 is TGCGCCAGCAGCTCAATAGGGCCTCTCTATGGCTACACCTTC. This encodes CASSSIGPLYGYTF.

The chain couples TRBV4-2 to TRBJ2-3, with TRBD2 matching over 13 bases. Germline lookup yields CDR1 LGHNA and CDR2 YNFKEQ. The junction had 5 bases not matched to a gene; V was cut back by 0 bases and J by 5 bases. This CDR3 is 17 amino acids long. The CDR3 reads CASSQEVTSGGVDTQYF. CDR3 DNA sequence: TGTGCCAGCAGCCAAGAAGTCACTAGCGGGGGGGTAGATACGCAGTATTTT.

This clonotype has ten or more counts. The chain couples TRBV5-5 to TRBJ2-2; D remains ambiguous. CDR3 size: 15 residues. Germline CDR1 SGHKS, CDR2 YYEKEE (reference sequence). Trimming cost V 1 base and J 5 bases, with 12 bases left between them. CDR3 sequence (DNA): TGTGCCAGCAGCTTGTCGACCGTTTTAACCGGGGAGCTGTTTTTT. Translation gives CASSLSTVLTGELFF. Full variable domain (remainder filled in from reference TRBV5-5 and TRBJ2-2): DAGVTQSPTHLIKTRGQQVTLRCSPISGHKSVSWYQQVLGQGPQFIFQYYEKEERGRGNFPDRFSARQFPNYSSELNVNALLLGDSALYLCASSLSTVLTGELFFGEGSRLTVL.

This clonotype was recorded many times. This chain connects TRBV20-1 to TRBJ2-7; 9 bases are a match to TRBD1. CDR1 is DFQATT and CDR2 is SNEGSKA in the germline V gene (reference sequence). This CDR3 comprises 14 residues. V lost 6 bases, J lost 3 bases, and 9 bases stayed unmatched. The CDR3 bases are TGCAGTGCCTCAGGACAGGGGAGCCGCTACGAGCAGTACGTC. Encoded protein: CSASGQGSRYEQYV.

There are many counts of this clonotype. The V call is TRBV18, the J call TRBJ1-1; D perhaps matches TRBD1 (6 bases). V lost 3 bases and J 4 bases, leaving 18 bases between the germline ends. Per germline, CDR1 KGHSH and CDR2 LQKENI. This CDR3 contains 16 residues. The CDR3 sequence: CASSPLSGALGTEAFF. CDR3 nucleotides: TGTGCCAGCTCACCGTTATCAGGGGCCTTGGGCACTGAAGCTTTCTTT.